This T cell receptor beta chain is from a study of cytomegalovirus exposure and HLA in healthy donors. Study conclusions and caveats: It was reportedly the case that the classifier diagnosed cytomegalovirus status with high specificity and sensitivity. In an earlier analysis, in approximately 570 donors, most V segments appeared productive either ~87% or ~30% of the time.

A word on this clone: Its antigen remains unknown.

The PCR made use of 60 Vbeta and 13 Jbeta primers. Measured with immunoSEQ multiplex PCR; TCRdb has only the in-frame clones, and not every one. Here the sample spans fewer than 200,000 clones, about 82% being singletons. The CDR3 is 17 residues long. Germline CDR1 LGHNT, CDR2 FRNRAP. J lost 0 bases, V lost 7 bases, and 12 bases had no gene match. This TCR was recovered from a woman in her twenties or thirties in good health and CMV-seropositive. The specimen sequenced was PBMCs. This chain joins TRBV12-5 and TRBJ2-1; TRBD2 matches at 7 bases. CDR3 DNA sequence: TGTGCTAGTGCCAAAGGACTAGTAGACCCCTCCTACAATGAGCAGTTCTTC. As protein: CASAKGLVDPSYNEQFF. Looking up the rest from reference TRBV12-5 and TRBJ2-1 gives the full variable domain: DARVTQTPRHKVTEMGQEVTMRCQPILGHNTVFWYRQTMMQGLELLAYFRNRAPLDDSGMPKDRFSAEMPDATLATLKIQPSEPRDSAVYFCASAKGLVDPSYNEQFFGPGTRLTVL.